This TCR beta chain was retrieved from a study of chemoradiotherapy in HPV16-positive cancers (dated 2022 in TCRdb). In terms of the full investigation: Using functional T-cell assays on cells from two HPV16-positive patients, the researchers defined candidate HPV-specific T-cell clones and common TCR motifs. Whether T-cell immunity against the HPV oncoproteins E6 and E7 changes during chemoradiotherapy and whether survival is affected by this immunity were examined in the study. The candidate HPV-specific TCRs and motifs were then tracked in TCR repertoires from over 85 patients with HPV-related cancers.

The library was generated by the immunoSEQ multiplex PCR assay. The table comes from immuneACCESS by way of TCRdb, which keeps in-frame sequences with V and J called. Part of the clones is missing from these tables; in studies checked, under half for an unresolved V gene and the rest for unknown reasons. The sample table contains 9,500 to 15,000 clones; only one count was recorded for around 86% of them. The top ten hold 4.5% to 7% of the sample. Because repertoires were sampled repeatedly during chemoradiotherapy, clonal expansion in the tumor microenvironment could be followed. The investigation overall reported the following: The survival association was reported for HPV16-positive patients, and the functional definition of HPV-specific T cells was derived from only a couple of HPV16-positive patients. Expansion of candidate HPV-specific clones and E7-related TCR motifs was observed in the tumor microenvironment during treatment, whereas no such expansion was observed for non-HPV-specific T cells. In HPV16-positive patients, expansion of HPV-responsive T cells during chemoradiotherapy was associated with improved recurrence-free survival.

This clone was recorded a few times. Its specific antigen is unknown. Base qualities were left out, and no much larger clone turns up one base away. The material sequenced was blood, taken from a patient who underwent chemoradiotherapy. This receptor was obtained from a human donor with HPV-associated anogenital cancer.

The bases are TGTGCCAGCAGCCGGGGGAGGGGGCGAGGAGGGACTGAAGCTTTCTTT. It encodes CASSRGRGRGGTEAFF. Recombination joined TRBV11-1 with TRBJ1-1; TRBD1 matches 7 bases in the middle. The germline V gene (reference sequence) yields SGHAT for CDR1 and FQDESV for CDR2. Its CDR3 holds 16 amino acids, cysteine through phenylalanine. Only CDR3 DNA is held: 48 bases, read in frame from base 1. V loses 5 bases at its end and J loses 5 bases; junction bases beyond the gene matches: 14.